This TCR beta chain was sequenced for a study of cytomegalovirus exposure and HLA in healthy donors. PCR was performed using 60 Vbeta and 13 Jbeta primers. Measured with immunoSEQ multiplex PCR; TCRdb has only the in-frame clones, and not every one. The sample yields approximately 140,000 clones, 79% seen once. The J segment lost 2 bases and the V segment lost 8 bases, leaving 9 bases of the junction unmatched. Looked up from germline, CDR1 is ENHRY and CDR2 is SYGVKD. CDR3 length equals 14 residues. The TCR sequence derives from a man aged 50-60 years in good health and CMV-seropositive. The genes are TRBV10-3 and TRBJ2-7, with 7 bases lining up with TRBD2. What was sequenced was PBMCs. DNA for the CDR3: TGTGCCATCGGATCTAGCGGCACTACCTACGAGCAGTACTTC. The encoded protein is CAIGSSGTTYEQYF.